This entry describes one T cell receptor beta chain. The CDR3 is 13 residues long. With 8 bases clipped from V and 4 bases from J, the junction kept 4 bases outside the gene matches. Germline values: CDR1 ENHRY, CDR2 SYGVKD. The sample comes from a study of cytomegalovirus exposure and HLA in healthy donors. The PCR contained 60 Vbeta and 13 Jbeta primers. Generated by immunoSEQ multiplex PCR, the TCRdb table keeps only in-frame clones and is missing some. The data show over 150,000 clones, 65% to 80% seen once. J is TRBJ2-2 and V is TRBV10-3; 7 bases match TRBD1. The sequenced sample consisted of PBMCs. This TCR was sampled from a man aged 35 to 55 in good health and CMV-seronegative. The CDR3 reads CAIEGAITGELFF. For the CDR3, the DNA is TGTGCCATCGAGGGGGCGATCACCGGGGAGCTGTTTTTT.